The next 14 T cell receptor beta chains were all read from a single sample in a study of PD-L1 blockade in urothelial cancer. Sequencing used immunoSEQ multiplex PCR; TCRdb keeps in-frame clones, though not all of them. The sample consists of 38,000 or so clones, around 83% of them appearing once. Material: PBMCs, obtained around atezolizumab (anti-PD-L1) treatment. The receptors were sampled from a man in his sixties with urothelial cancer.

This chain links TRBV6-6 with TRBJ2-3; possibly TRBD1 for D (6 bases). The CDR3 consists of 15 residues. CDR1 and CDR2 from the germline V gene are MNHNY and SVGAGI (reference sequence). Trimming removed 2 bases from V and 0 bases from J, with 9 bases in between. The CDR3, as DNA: TGTGCCAGCAGTTACACCGGGACAAGCACAGATACGCAGTATTTT. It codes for CASSYTGTSTDTQYF.

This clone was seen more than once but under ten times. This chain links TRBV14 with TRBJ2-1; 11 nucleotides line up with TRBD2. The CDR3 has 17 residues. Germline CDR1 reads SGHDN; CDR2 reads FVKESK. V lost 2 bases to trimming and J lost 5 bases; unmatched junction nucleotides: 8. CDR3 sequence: CASSQTVGLADNNEQFF. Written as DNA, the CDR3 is TGTGCCAGCAGCCAAACCGTGGGACTAGCGGATAACAATGAGCAGTTCTTC.

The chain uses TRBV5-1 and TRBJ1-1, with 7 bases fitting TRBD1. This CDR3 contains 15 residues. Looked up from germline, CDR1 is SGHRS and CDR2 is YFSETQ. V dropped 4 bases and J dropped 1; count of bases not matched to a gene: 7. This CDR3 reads CASSVSRDRNTEAFF. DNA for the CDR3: TGCGCCAGCAGCGTTAGCCGGGACAGGAACACTGAAGCTTTCTTT. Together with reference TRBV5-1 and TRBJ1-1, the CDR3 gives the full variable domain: KAGVTQTPRYLIKTRGQQVTLSCSPISGHRSVSWYQQTPGQGLQFLFEYFSETQRNKGNFPGRFSGRQFSNSRSEMNVSTLELGDSALYLCASSVSRDRNTEAFFGQGTRLTVV.

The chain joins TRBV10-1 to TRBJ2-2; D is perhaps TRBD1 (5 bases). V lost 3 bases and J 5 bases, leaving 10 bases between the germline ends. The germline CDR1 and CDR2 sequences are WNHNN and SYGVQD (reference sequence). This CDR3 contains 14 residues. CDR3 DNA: TGCGCCAGCAGTGACCAGGGTGTTACCGGGGAGCTGTTTTTT. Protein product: CASSDQGVTGELFF.

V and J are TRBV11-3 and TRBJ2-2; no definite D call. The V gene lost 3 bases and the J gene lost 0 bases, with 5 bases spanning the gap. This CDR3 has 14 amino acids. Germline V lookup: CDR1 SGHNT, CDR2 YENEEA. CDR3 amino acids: CASSFVANTGELFF. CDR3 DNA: TGTGCCAGCAGCTTCGTAGCGAACACCGGGGAGCTGTTTTTT.

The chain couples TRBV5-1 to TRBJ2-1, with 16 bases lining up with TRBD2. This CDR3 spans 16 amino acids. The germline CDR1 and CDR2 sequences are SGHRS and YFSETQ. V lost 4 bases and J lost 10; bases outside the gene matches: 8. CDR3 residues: CASSPPGLAGGGEQFF. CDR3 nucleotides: TGCGCCAGCAGCCCCCCGGGACTAGCGGGGGGGGGAGAGCAGTTCTTC.

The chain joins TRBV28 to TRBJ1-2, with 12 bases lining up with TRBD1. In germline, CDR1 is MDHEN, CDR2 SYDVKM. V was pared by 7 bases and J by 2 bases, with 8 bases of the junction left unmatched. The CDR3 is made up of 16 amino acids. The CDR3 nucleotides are TGTGCCAGCAACCCCCGAGGGACAGGGGGCAACTATGGCTACACCTTC. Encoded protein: CASNPRGTGGNYGYTF.

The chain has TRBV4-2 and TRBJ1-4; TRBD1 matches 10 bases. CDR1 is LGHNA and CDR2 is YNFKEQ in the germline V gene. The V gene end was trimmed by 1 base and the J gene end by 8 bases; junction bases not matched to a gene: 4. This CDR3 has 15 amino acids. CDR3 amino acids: CASSQAGTGEEKLFF. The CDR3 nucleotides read TGTGCCAGCAGCCAAGCCGGGACAGGGGAGGAAAAACTGTTTTTT.

This CDR3 is CASSPQGTQYF. The CDR3, as DNA: TGTGCCAGCAGCCCCCAGGGGACCCAGTACTTC. The rearrangement links TRBV7-9 to TRBJ2-5; the D gene is possibly TRBD1 (5 bases). V lost 5 bases and J 7 bases, leaving 8 bases between the germline ends. CDR1 and CDR2 (germline): SEHNR, FQNEAQ (reference sequence). The CDR3 is 11 amino acids.

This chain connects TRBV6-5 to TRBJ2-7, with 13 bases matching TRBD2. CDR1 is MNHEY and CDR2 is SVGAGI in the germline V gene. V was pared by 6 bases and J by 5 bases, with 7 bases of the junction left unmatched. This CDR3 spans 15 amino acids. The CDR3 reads CASSLGLAGVNEQYF. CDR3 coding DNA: TGTGCCAGCAGCCTTGGACTAGCGGGAGTCAACGAGCAGTACTTC.

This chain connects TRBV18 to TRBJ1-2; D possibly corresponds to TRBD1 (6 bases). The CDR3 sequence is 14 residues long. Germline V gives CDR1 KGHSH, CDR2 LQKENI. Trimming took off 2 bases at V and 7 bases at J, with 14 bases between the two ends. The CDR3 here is CASSPKDSLTGYTF. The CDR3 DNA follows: TGTGCCAGCTCACCAAAGGACAGTTTAACTGGCTACACCTTC. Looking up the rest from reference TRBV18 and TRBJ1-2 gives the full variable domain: NAGVMQNPRHLVRRRGQEARLRCSPMKGHSHVYWYRQLPEEGLKFMVYLQKENIIDESGMPKERFSAEFPKEGPSILRIQQVVRGDSAAYFCASSPKDSLTGYTFGSGTRLTVV.

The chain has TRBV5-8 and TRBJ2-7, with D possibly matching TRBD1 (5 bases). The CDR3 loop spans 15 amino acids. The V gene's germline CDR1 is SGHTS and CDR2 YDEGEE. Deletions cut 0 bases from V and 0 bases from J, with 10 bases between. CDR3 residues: CASSLAQASSYEQYF. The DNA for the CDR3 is TGTGCCAGCAGCTTGGCACAGGCCTCCTCCTACGAGCAGTACTTC.

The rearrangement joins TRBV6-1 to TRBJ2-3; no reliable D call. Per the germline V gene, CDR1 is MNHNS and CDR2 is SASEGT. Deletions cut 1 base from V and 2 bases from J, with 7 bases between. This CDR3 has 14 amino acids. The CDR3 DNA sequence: TGTGCCAGCAGTGAAGGATTAGACACAGATACGCAGTATTTT. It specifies CASSEGLDTDTQYF.

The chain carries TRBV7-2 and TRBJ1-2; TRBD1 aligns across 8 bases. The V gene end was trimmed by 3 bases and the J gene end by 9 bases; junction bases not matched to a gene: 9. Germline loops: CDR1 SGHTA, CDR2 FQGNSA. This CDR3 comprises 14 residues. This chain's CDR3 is CASSFDQTGVRYTF. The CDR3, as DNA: TGTGCCAGCAGCTTCGATCAGACAGGGGTACGCTACACCTTC.